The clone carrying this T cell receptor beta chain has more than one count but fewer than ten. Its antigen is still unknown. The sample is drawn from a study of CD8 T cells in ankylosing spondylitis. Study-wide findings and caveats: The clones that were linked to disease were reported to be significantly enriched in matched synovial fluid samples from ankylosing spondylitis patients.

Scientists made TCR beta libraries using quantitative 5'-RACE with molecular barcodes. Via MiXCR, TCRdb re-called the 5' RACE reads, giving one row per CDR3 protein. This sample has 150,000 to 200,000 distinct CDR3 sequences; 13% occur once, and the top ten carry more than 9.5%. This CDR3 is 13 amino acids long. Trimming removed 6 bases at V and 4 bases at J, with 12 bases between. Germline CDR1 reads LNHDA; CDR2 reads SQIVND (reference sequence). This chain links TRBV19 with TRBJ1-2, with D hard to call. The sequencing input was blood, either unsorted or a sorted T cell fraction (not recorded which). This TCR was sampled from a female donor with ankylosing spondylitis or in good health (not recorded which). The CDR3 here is CASSEGAFYGYTF. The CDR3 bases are TGTGCCAGTAGCGAGGGAGCGTTCTATGGCTACACCTTC.